This T cell receptor beta chain appears in the sequencing data of a study of cytomegalovirus exposure and HLA in healthy donors. The PCR had 60 Vbeta and 13 Jbeta primers. Here immunoSEQ multiplex PCR was the method, and the copy in TCRdb shows in-frame clones only, minus some. The table lists roughly 260,000 clones, roughly 86% of them singletons. Germline CDR1 SGHVS, CDR2 FQNEAQ. The CDR3 spans 20 residues. The rearrangement uses TRBV7-8 and TRBJ2-5; the match to TRBD1 covers 11 bases. Judging by the DNA end, TRBJ2-7 fits better; the J call may be wrong. The clonotype was recovered from a middle-aged woman in good health and CMV-seropositive. Specimen: PBMCs. CDR3 in DNA: TGTGCCAGCAGCTTAGTTACCCGATATGGACAGGGGGCAAGCTCCTACGAGCAGTACTTC. This translates into CASSLVTRYGQGASSYEQYF.